This T cell receptor beta chain derives from a study of blood T cell repertoires in COVID-19. Background on the study: From the United States, Italy and Spain came samples of acute and convalescent COVID-19. T cells, B-cell-depleted T cells, or PBMCs supplied cDNA or gDNA.

Per the germline V gene, CDR1 is KGHSH and CDR2 is LQKENI. Trimming cost V 3 bases and J 2 bases, with 9 bases left between them. CDR3 size: 14 residues. TCRdb's copy holds only in-frame clones and misses some; the assay was immunoSEQ multiplex PCR. The sample shows a few hundred thousand clones, more than 75% of them seen only once. This chain links TRBV18 with TRBJ2-3; D is unclear. The origin of this receptor is a woman aged 50 to 60 with acute or convalescent COVID-19. Specimen: peripheral blood. DNA of the CDR3: TGTGCCAGCTCACCGTATAGACTCACAGATACGCAGTATTTT. Its translation is CASSPYRLTDTQYF.